The 5 T cell receptor beta chains in this list originate from one sample, sequenced in a study of cytomegalovirus exposure and HLA in healthy donors. PCR used 60 Vbeta primers and 13 Jbeta primers. Produced via immunoSEQ multiplex PCR; TCRdb's table is partial and in-frame only. The sample shows about 160,000 clones, around four fifths of them seen only once. The specimen sequenced was PBMCs. These receptors were collected from a man under 40 in good health and CMV-seronegative.

The chain couples TRBV5-8 to TRBJ1-5; 9 nucleotides agree with TRBD1. The germline V gene encodes CDR1 SGHTS and CDR2 YDEGEE. CDR3 size: 14 residues. Trimming took 1 base from V and 6 from J; bases not matched to a gene: 2. The CDR3 coding sequence is TGTGCCAGCAGCTTGAGACAGGGGGTTCAGCCCCAGCATTTT. It encodes CASSLRQGVQPQHF.

This chain links TRBV30 with TRBJ2-5, with D hard to call. Germline CDR1 is GTSNPN and CDR2 is SVGIG (reference sequence). The CDR3 totals 12 residues. V was cut by 2 bases and J by 3 bases, with 7 bases left in between. The CDR3 region is CAWSNSKETQYF. The CDR3 nucleotides are TGTGCCTGGAGTAATTCAAAAGAGACCCAGTACTTC.

V and J are TRBV6-6 and TRBJ1-4; no clear D gene. The germline CDR1 and CDR2 sequences are MNHNY and SVGAGI (reference sequence). Trimming left V 2 bases short and J 4 bases short, with 11 bases between. The CDR3 has 15 residues. DNA for the CDR3: TGTGCCAGCAGTTACCAGGACGGGAGTAATGAAAAACTGTTTTTT. Its translation is CASSYQDGSNEKLFF.

The J gene is TRBJ1-1, the V gene TRBV4-2; a possible D gene is TRBD1 (5 bases). CDR1 is LGHNA and CDR2 is YNFKEQ in the germline V gene. Between the trimmed V and J ends, which lost 1 base and 0 bases, there was a span of 6 bases. This CDR3 region has 14 residues. For the CDR3, the DNA is TGTGCCAGCAGCCAAGTAGGGGTGAACACTGAAGCTTTCTTT. As protein: CASSQVGVNTEAFF.

V is TRBV18 and J is TRBJ2-1, with 8 bases matching TRBD2. The CDR3 sequence is 16 residues long. The trim removed 0 bases at V and 5 bases at J, leaving 6 bases unmatched. Germline loops: CDR1 KGHSH, CDR2 LQKENI. In DNA form, the CDR3 reads TGTGCCAGCTCACCACCCGGGGTAGCGGGGAACAATGAGCAGTTCTTC. This encodes CASSPPGVAGNNEQFF.